The clone carrying this T cell receptor (beta chain) was detected ten times or more. The antigen is undetermined. The sample comes from a study of response to subunit inactivated influenza vaccine. One entry per CDR3 protein results from TCRdb running MiXCR on the RT-PCR reads. The data hold hundreds of thousands of distinct CDR3 sequences, with roughly 11% observed a single time. Points from the study as a whole: Authors suggested each seasonal influenza vaccination recruits few new T cells.

The V gene lost 6 bases and the J gene lost 0 bases, with 9 bases spanning the gap. The V gene's germline CDR1 is SQVTM and CDR2 ANQGSEA. The CDR3 spans 13 residues. The rearrangement links TRBV29-1 to TRBJ2-4, with D perhaps matching TRBD1 (6 bases). This sequence originates from a man in his fifties or sixties who received an inactivated influenza vaccine. The sample consisted of PBMCs from blood, taken roughly 45 days after vaccination. In DNA, the CDR3 is TGCAGCGTCCTACAGGGAGCCAAAAACATTCAGTACTTC. Protein product: CSVLQGAKNIQYF.